This is a list of T cell receptor beta chains from one sample in a study of blood T cell repertoires in COVID-19. Some clones are missing from TCRdb's copy, which holds only in-frame ones; the method was immunoSEQ multiplex PCR. The repertoire includes roughly 700,000 clones, 85% to 90% of them detected once, and over 0.2% sits in the top ten. The material sequenced was peripheral blood. Receptors originate from a woman younger than 35 with acute or convalescent COVID-19. Each CDR3 is given with its conserved first and last residue. Each record gives: clone size, V gene, D gene, J gene, CDR3 protein, CDR3 DNA. D genes are given only for firm matches. A row's size may be missing; if present it is once, few, many or a size class.

size: .; V: TRBV6-6; D: TRBD1; J: TRBJ1-2; CDR3: CASSYGTGVNYGYTF; DNA: TGTGCCAGCAGTTATGGTACAGGGGTCAACTATGGCTACACCTTC
size: .; V: TRBV7-9; D: .; J: TRBJ1-2; CDR3: CASSLTQGMILRDGYTF; DNA: TGTGCCAGCAGCTTAACCCAGGGGATGATTCTCCGGGATGGCTACACCTTC
size: .; V: TRBV9; D: .; J: TRBJ2-2; CDR3: CASSVREVTGELFF; DNA: TGTGCCAGCAGCGTGAGGGAGGTCACCGGGGAGCTGTTTTTT
size: .; V: TRBV28; D: TRBD1; J: TRBJ1-5; CDR3: CASSFGPSWQGAFQPQHF; DNA: TGTGCCAGCAGTTTTGGGCCTTCTTGGCAGGGGGCTTTTCAGCCCCAGCATTTT
size: once; V: TRBV14; D: .; J: TRBJ2-7; CDR3: CASSQVRYYEQYF; DNA: TGTGCCAGCAGCCAAGTCCGGTACTACGAGCAGTACTTC
size: .; V: TRBV6-5; D: TRBD1; J: TRBJ1-5; CDR3: CASSYPGQTLQPQHF; DNA: TGTGCCAGCAGTTACCCGGGACAGACCCTCCAGCCCCAGCATTTT
size: .; V: TRBV7-3; D: .; J: TRBJ2-1; CDR3: CASSLMGQVDNEQFF; DNA: TGTGCCAGCAGCTTAATGGGGCAGGTAGACAATGAGCAGTTCTTC
size: .; V: TRBV5-5; D: TRBD2; J: TRBJ2-7; CDR3: CASSPTSGGLYEQYF; DNA: TGTGCCAGCAGCCCCACTAGCGGGGGCCTCTACGAGCAGTACTTC
size: .; V: TRBV21-1; D: .; J: TRBJ1-2; CDR3: CASSPTTGAYGYTF; DNA: TGTGCCAGCAGCCCTACTACAGGGGCATATGGCTACACCTTC
size: .; V: TRBV29-1; D: TRBD1; J: TRBJ2-1; CDR3: CSVRRDRDVNEQFF; DNA: TGCAGCGTTAGGCGGGACAGGGACGTCAATGAGCAGTTCTTC
size: .; V: TRBV9; D: .; J: TRBJ2-2; CDR3: CASSLPTGNTGELFF; DNA: TGTGCCAGCAGCCTACCGACAGGGAACACCGGGGAGCTGTTTTTT
size: .; V: TRBV13; D: TRBD1; J: TRBJ1-3; CDR3: CASSSGTGWTRGNTIYF; DNA: TGTGCCAGCAGCTCCGGGACAGGGTGGACCAGAGGAAACACCATATATTTT
size: .; V: TRBV30; D: TRBD2; J: TRBJ2-7; CDR3: CAWSGGASGYEQYF; DNA: TGTGCCTGGAGCGGGGGGGCAAGTGGGTACGAGCAGTACTTC
size: .; V: TRBV13; D: .; J: TRBJ2-3; CDR3: CASSLRRTLTDTQYF; DNA: TGTGCCAGCAGCTTACGGAGGACCCTCACAGATACGCAGTATTTT
size: .; V: TRBV4-1; D: .; J: TRBJ1-4; CDR3: CASSQDPTYGAGEGNEKLFF; DNA: TGCGCCAGCAGCCAAGACCCAACCTACGGGGCGGGGGAGGGTAATGAAAAACTGTTTTTT
size: .; V: TRBV6-5; D: .; J: TRBJ1-2; CDR3: CASQGGNYGYTF; DNA: TGTGCCAGCCAAGGGGGAAACTATGGCTACACCTTC
size: .; V: TRBV19; D: .; J: TRBJ1-5; CDR3: CASLKGPGVRQPQHF; DNA: TGTGCCAGCCTAAAAGGACCAGGGGTAAGGCAGCCCCAGCATTTT
size: once; V: TRBV7-2; D: TRBD1; J: TRBJ1-2; CDR3: CASSPDRAGGYTF; DNA: TGTGCCAGCTCCCCGGACAGGGCGGGAGGCTACACCTTC
size: .; V: TRBV7-2; D: .; J: TRBJ1-4; CDR3: CASSLWGGKLFF; DNA: TGTGCCAGCAGCTTATGGGGGGGAAAACTGTTTTTT
size: .; V: TRBV24-1; D: .; J: TRBJ2-2; CDR3: CATANPRRGRAGELFF; DNA: TGTGCCACAGCGAACCCAAGGAGGGGGCGAGCCGGGGAGCTGTTTTTT
size: few; V: TRBV7-3; D: .; J: TRBJ2-7; CDR3: CASSLDILNEQYF; DNA: TGTGCCAGCAGCTTAGACATTCTCAACGAGCAGTACTTC
size: .; V: TRBV3-1/TRBV3-2; D: .; J: TRBJ1-2; CDR3: CASSQEKGGLANYGYTF; DNA: TGTGCCAGCAGCCAAGAAAAGGGGGGACTAGCTAACTATGGCTACACCTTC
size: .; V: TRBV27; D: TRBD1; J: TRBJ1-4; CDR3: CASSYAGGNEKLFF; DNA: TGTGCCAGCAGTTACGCAGGGGGCAATGAAAAACTGTTTTTT
size: .; V: TRBV2; D: TRBD2; J: TRBJ2-5; CDR3: CASSSGSGAGHQETQYF; DNA: TGTGCCAGCAGCTCCGGCTCAGGAGCGGGGCATCAAGAGACCCAGTACTTC
size: .; V: TRBV5-8; D: .; J: TRBJ2-2; CDR3: CASSFSVTGELFF; DNA: TGTGCCAGCAGCTTCTCGGTCACCGGGGAGCTGTTTTTT
size: few; V: TRBV2; D: .; J: TRBJ2-4; CDR3: CASSELAKNIQYF; DNA: TGTGCCAGCAGTGAACTAGCCAAAAACATTCAGTACTTC
size: .; V: TRBV7-3; D: .; J: TRBJ1-3; CDR3: CASSPGHTAGGNTIYF; DNA: TGTGCCAGCAGCCCGGGACATACCGCCGGTGGAAACACCATATATTTT
size: .; V: TRBV29-1; D: .; J: TRBJ1-1; CDR3: CSVEPTKKNTEAFF; DNA: TGCAGCGTTGAGCCGACAAAGAAGAACACTGAAGCTTTCTTT
size: .; V: TRBV5-1; D: TRBD1; J: TRBJ1-5; CDR3: CASSLGDRVNQPQHF; DNA: TGCGCCAGCAGCCTCGGGGACAGGGTCAATCAGCCCCAGCATTTT
size: .; V: TRBV5-5; D: .; J: TRBJ1-1; CDR3: CASTLGGRTEAFF; DNA: TGTGCCAGCACCCTGGGTGGGCGCACTGAAGCTTTCTTT
size: .; V: TRBV6-1; D: .; J: TRBJ1-6; CDR3: CASSEGIQGLRF; DNA: TGTGCCAGCAGTGAAGGAATTCAGGGGTTGCGCTTT
size: .; V: TRBV27; D: .; J: TRBJ1-2; CDR3: CASSTGGRDGYTF; DNA: TGTGCCAGCAGTACCGGGGGGAGAGATGGCTACACCTTC
size: .; V: TRBV21-1; D: .; J: TRBJ2-1; CDR3: CASSPGGRQFF; DNA: TGTGCCAGCAGCCCTGGAGGTCGGCAGTTCTTC
size: .; V: TRBV6-5; D: TRBD1; J: TRBJ1-4; CDR3: CASRKGQATNEKLFF; DNA: TGTGCCAGCAGGAAAGGACAGGCAACTAATGAAAAACTGTTTTTT
size: .; V: TRBV18; D: .; J: TRBJ1-6; CDR3: CASSPTDSSYNSPLHF; DNA: TGTGCCAGCTCTCCGACAGACAGCTCCTATAATTCACCCCTCCACTTT
size: .; V: TRBV11-2; D: TRBD1; J: TRBJ1-6; CDR3: CASSPIGRTGFSPLHF; DNA: TGTGCCAGCAGCCCCATTGGGAGGACAGGGTTTTCACCCCTCCACTTT
size: .; V: TRBV28; D: .; J: TRBJ1-2; CDR3: CASTDFAGDGYTF; DNA: TGTGCCAGCACCGACTTTGCAGGGGACGGCTACACCTTC
size: once; V: TRBV5-6; D: TRBD1; J: TRBJ1-3; CDR3: CASSRQGAAGNTIYF; DNA: TGTGCCAGCAGCAGACAGGGGGCGGCTGGAAACACCATATATTTT
size: .; V: TRBV30; D: .; J: TRBJ1-5; CDR3: CAWSVRWNQPQHF; DNA: TGTGCCTGGAGTGTCAGGTGGAATCAGCCCCAGCATTTT
size: .; V: TRBV5-4; D: TRBD1; J: TRBJ1-2; CDR3: CASSPGTDYNYGYTF; DNA: TGTGCCAGCAGCCCGGGGACAGACTACAACTATGGCTACACCTTC
size: .; V: TRBV7-9; D: .; J: TRBJ1-2; CDR3: CASSLEGGRGYTF; DNA: TGTGCCAGCAGCTTAGAGGGGGGGCGAGGCTACACCTTC
size: .; V: TRBV2; D: .; J: TRBJ1-3; CDR3: CASSRQDSGNTIYF; DNA: TGTGCCAGCAGTCGACAGGACTCTGGAAACACCATATATTTT
size: once; V: TRBV28; D: TRBD1; J: TRBJ1-2; CDR3: CASNGQGDGYTF; DNA: TGTGCCAGCAATGGACAGGGTGATGGCTACACCTTC
size: .; V: TRBV9; D: TRBD2; J: TRBJ2-1; CDR3: CASSPRRKSGASYNEQFF; DNA: TGTGCCAGCAGCCCGAGGCGGAAAAGCGGGGCGTCCTACAATGAGCAGTTCTTC
size: .; V: TRBV7-8; D: .; J: TRBJ1-1; CDR3: CASSQSAGTPNTEAFF; DNA: TGTGCCAGCAGCCAATCCGCCGGGACACCAAACACTGAAGCTTTCTTT
size: .; V: TRBV7-9; D: .; J: TRBJ1-1; CDR3: CASSPGWLNTEAFF; DNA: TGTGCCAGCAGCCCGGGTTGGCTCAACACTGAAGCTTTCTTT
size: .; V: TRBV30; D: TRBD1; J: TRBJ1-1; CDR3: CAWSVRPTGLGLGTEAFF; DNA: TGTGCCTGGAGTGTTAGACCGACAGGGCTTGGGCTAGGAACTGAAGCTTTCTTT
size: .; V: TRBV4-2; D: TRBD1; J: TRBJ1-2; CDR3: CASSQEKWTGEDDTF; DNA: TGTGCCAGCAGCCAAGAAAAATGGACAGGAGAAGACGACACCTTC
size: few; V: TRBV27; D: TRBD1; J: TRBJ1-6; CDR3: CASTRGTVHNSPLHF; DNA: TGTGCCAGCACGAGGGGGACAGTGCATAATTCACCCCTCCACTTT
size: .; V: TRBV10-3; D: .; J: TRBJ1-5; CDR3: CAISEFRDQPQHF; DNA: TGTGCCATCAGTGAGTTCAGGGATCAGCCCCAGCATTTT
size: once; V: TRBV5-6; D: .; J: TRBJ1-3; CDR3: CASSLGVGSGNTIYF; DNA: TGTGCCAGCAGCTTGGGAGTCGGCTCTGGAAACACCATATATTTT
size: .; V: TRBV6-5; D: .; J: TRBJ1-3; CDR3: CASSYRSGSTIYF; DNA: TGTGCCAGCAGTTACCGTTCCGGGAGCACCATATATTTT
size: .; V: TRBV7-9; D: .; J: TRBJ1-2; CDR3: CASSLVVNYGYTF; DNA: TGTGCCAGCAGCTTAGTCGTTAACTATGGCTACACCTTC
size: once; V: TRBV5-6; D: .; J: TRBJ1-6; CDR3: CASSSIGNRANSPLHF; DNA: TGTGCCAGCAGCTCAATTGGGAACAGGGCGAATTCACCCCTCCACTTT
size: .; V: TRBV9; D: TRBD1; J: TRBJ2-7; CDR3: CASSVEVGPGTGRSYEQYF; DNA: TGTGCCAGCAGCGTAGAAGTTGGGCCCGGGACAGGTCGCTCCTACGAGCAGTACTTC